This T cell receptor (beta chain) was observed in a study of blood T cell repertoires in COVID-19. Overall study context: The United States, Italy and Spain provided the acute and convalescent COVID-19 samples. T cells, B-cell-depleted T cells, or PBMCs supplied cDNA or gDNA.

Per the original methods: Using reference gene primer amplification, nucleated cell counts were estimated. The repertoire was sequenced with immunoSEQ multiplex PCR; TCRdb's copy has only in-frame clones and lacks some. V and J calls and clone size come straight from that table; D and trimming were deduced from the DNA. The sample includes fewer than 250,000 clones, about 87% of them seen just once. The sample was peripheral blood. This TCR came from a man aged 60 to 69 with acute or convalescent COVID-19.

In DNA form, the CDR3 reads TGCGCCAGCAGCAAGCGGGCTGGGGGATTTGGAAACACCATATATTTT. Amino acids: CASSKRAGGFGNTIYF. The chain uses TRBV5-1 and TRBJ1-3, with D perhaps TRBD1 (5 bases). Per the germline V gene, CDR1 is SGHRS and CDR2 is YFSETQ. This CDR3 region has 16 residues. With 4 bases removed from V and 3 bases from J, the gap between germline ends came to 17 bases.